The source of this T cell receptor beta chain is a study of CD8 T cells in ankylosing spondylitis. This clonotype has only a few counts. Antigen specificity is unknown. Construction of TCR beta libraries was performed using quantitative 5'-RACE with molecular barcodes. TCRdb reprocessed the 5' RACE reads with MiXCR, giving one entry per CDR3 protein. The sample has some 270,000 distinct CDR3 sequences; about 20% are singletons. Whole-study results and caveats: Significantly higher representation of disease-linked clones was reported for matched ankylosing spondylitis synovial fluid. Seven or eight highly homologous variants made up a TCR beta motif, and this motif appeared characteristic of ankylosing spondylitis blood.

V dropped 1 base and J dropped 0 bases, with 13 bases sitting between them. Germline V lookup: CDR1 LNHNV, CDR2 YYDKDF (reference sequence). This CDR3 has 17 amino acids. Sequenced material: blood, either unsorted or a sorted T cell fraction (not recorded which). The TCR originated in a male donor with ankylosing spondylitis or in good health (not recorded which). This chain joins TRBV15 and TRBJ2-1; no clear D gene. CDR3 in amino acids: CATSRGTKGSSYNEQFF. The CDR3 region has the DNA TGTGCCACCAGCAGAGGAACTAAGGGTAGCTCCTACAATGAGCAGTTCTTC.